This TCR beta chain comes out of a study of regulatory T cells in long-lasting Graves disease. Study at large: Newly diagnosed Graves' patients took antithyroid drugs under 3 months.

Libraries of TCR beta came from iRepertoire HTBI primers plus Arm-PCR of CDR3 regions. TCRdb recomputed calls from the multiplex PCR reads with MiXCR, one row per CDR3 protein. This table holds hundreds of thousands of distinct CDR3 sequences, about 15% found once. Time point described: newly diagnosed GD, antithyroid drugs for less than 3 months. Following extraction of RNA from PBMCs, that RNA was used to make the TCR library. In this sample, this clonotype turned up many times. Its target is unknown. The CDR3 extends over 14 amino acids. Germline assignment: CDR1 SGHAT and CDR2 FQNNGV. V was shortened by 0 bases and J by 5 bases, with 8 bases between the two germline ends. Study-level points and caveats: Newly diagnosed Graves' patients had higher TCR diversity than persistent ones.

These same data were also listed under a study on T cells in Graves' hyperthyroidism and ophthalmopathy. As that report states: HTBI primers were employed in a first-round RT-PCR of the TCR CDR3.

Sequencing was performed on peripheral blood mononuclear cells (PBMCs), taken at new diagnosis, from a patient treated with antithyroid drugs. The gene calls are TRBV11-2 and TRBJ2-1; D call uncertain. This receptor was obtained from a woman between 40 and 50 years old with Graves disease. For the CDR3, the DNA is TGTGCCAGCAGCTTAGACGGCCCTCACAATGAGCAGTTCTTC. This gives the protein CASSLDGPHNEQFF.